This TCR beta chain was identified during a study of cytomegalovirus exposure and HLA in healthy donors. With 60 Vbeta and 13 Jbeta primers, the PCR was carried out. TCRdb keeps only in-frame clones here, not all; method: immunoSEQ multiplex PCR. Among fewer than 90,000 clones listed, approximately 71% were seen once. This cohort consisted of healthy bone marrow donors. CDR3 size: 14 residues. CDR1 and CDR2 (germline): MNHEY, SMNVEV (reference sequence). The V end was cut by 3 bases, the J end by 6 bases, with 12 bases between. The V gene is TRBV27, the J gene TRBJ1-5, with a weak D call TRBD1 (6 bases). Sequencing used PBMCs. The sequence derives from a man aged 25-45 years in good health and CMV-seronegative. CDR3 sequence: CASSLRGGAQPQHF. In DNA form, the CDR3 reads TGTGCCAGCAGTTTGAGGGGGGGGGCTCAGCCCCAGCATTTT.